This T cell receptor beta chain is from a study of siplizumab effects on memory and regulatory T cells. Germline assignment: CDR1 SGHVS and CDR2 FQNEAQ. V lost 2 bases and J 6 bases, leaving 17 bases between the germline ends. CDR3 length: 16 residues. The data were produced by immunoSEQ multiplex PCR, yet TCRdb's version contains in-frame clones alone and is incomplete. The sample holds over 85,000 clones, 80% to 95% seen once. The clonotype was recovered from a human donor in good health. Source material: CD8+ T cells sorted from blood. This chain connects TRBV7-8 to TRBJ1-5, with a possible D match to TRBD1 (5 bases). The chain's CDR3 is CASSLRSPGNGQPQHF. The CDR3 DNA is TGTGCCAGCAGCTTACGGTCACCAGGGAACGGTCAGCCCCAGCATTTT.